The 16 T cell receptor beta chains given below trace back to one sample, sequenced in a study of cytomegalovirus exposure and HLA in healthy donors. Libraries were prepared by immunoSEQ multiplex PCR; TCRdb keeps only in-frame clonotypes and omits some of them. The data contain some 140,000 clones, around four fifths of them singletons. Sequenced: PBMCs. These receptors were taken from a woman in her thirties in good health and CMV-seronegative.

J is TRBJ1-6 and V is TRBV6-5, with TRBD1 identical over 7 bases. The germline CDR1 and CDR2 sequences are MNHEY and SVGAGI. After removal of 6 bases from V and 11 bases from J, the junction contained 10 bases not matched to a gene. The CDR3 length is 14 residues. The CDR3 nucleotides read TGTGCCAGCAGGAAAAAAGGGGGCAGCGCACCCCTCCACTTT. Its translation: CASRKKGGSAPLHF.

This sequence joins TRBV11-2 and TRBJ2-5; tentatively, D is TRBD2 (6 bases). This CDR3 region has 13 residues. The germline V and J ends were trimmed by 8 bases and 5 bases, with 15 bases remaining between them. CDR1 SGHAT and CDR2 FQNNGV come from the germline V gene. The CDR3 spells CASGGGAGETQYF. The DNA of the CDR3 is TGTGCCAGCGGAGGCGGGGCAGGCGAGACCCAGTACTTC.

The chain has TRBV15 and TRBJ2-1, with D tentatively TRBD2 (6 bases). Trimming stripped 1 base from V and 10 bases from J, with 11 bases between. CDR1 and CDR2 from the germline V gene are LNHNV and YYDKDF (reference sequence). The CDR3 loop spans 13 amino acids. Here the CDR3 reads CATSRVASGEQFF. DNA for the CDR3: TGTGCCACCAGCAGAGTCGCAAGCGGGGAGCAGTTCTTC.

This sequence joins TRBV11-1 and TRBJ2-3; 9 bases fit TRBD1. CDR3 size: 16 residues. The V and J ends lost 5 bases and 2 bases, in that order; junction bases with no gene match: 8. The germline gives CDR1 SGHAT, CDR2 FQDESV (reference sequence). CDR3 bases: TGTGCCAGCAGCCCCGGGGACAGGGTTTCCACAGATACGCAGTATTTT. The encoded protein is CASSPGDRVSTDTQYF.

The chain employs TRBV7-2 and TRBJ1-5; 7 positions agree with TRBD1. Looked up from germline, CDR1 is SGHTA and CDR2 is FQGNSA. V dropped 1 base and J dropped 7; count of bases not matched to a gene: 7. The CDR3 is 15 amino acids. The chain's CDR3 is CASSLEEGARQPQHF. The DNA of the CDR3 is TGTGCCAGCAGCTTAGAGGAGGGGGCAAGACAGCCCCAGCATTTT.

This rearrangement joins TRBV5-1 to TRBJ2-3; 9 positions agree with TRBD2. The germline CDR1 and CDR2 sequences are SGHRS and YFSETQ. The CDR3 is 16 residues long. V was clipped by 0 bases and J by 3 bases; unmatched bases: 5. In nucleotides, the CDR3 is TGCGCCAGCAGCTTGGTTGCGGGGGGGCGTACAGATACGCAGTATTTT. It yields the protein CASSLVAGGRTDTQYF.

The chain recombines TRBV5-1 with TRBJ2-2; D is possibly TRBD1 (6 bases). The V end was cut by 6 bases, the J end by 0 bases, with 12 bases between. CDR3 size: 15 residues. Per germline, CDR1 SGHRS and CDR2 YFSETQ. The CDR3 sequence: CASNWGPPNTGELFF. The CDR3 DNA sequence: TGCGCCAGCAATTGGGGGCCTCCGAACACCGGGGAGCTGTTTTTT.

The rearrangement joins TRBV5-1 to TRBJ1-2; D perhaps matches TRBD1 (6 bases). Germline lookup yields CDR1 SGHRS and CDR2 YFSETQ. The CDR3 is 15 amino acids. V gave up 0 bases and J gave up 7 bases, with 16 bases separating them. The CDR3 DNA reads TGCGCCAGCAGCTTGGGGGATACACAGGGCTTTGGCTACACCTTC. Its protein is CASSLGDTQGFGYTF.

The chain carries TRBV7-3 and TRBJ2-1; D is perhaps TRBD1 (6 bases). Trimming took 3 bases from V and 8 from J, leaving 11 bases between them. Per germline, CDR1 SGHTA and CDR2 FQGTGA. The CDR3 is 13 residues long. The CDR3, as DNA: TGTGCCAGCAGCTTGGACAGTCTAGATGAGCAGTTCTTC. Protein product: CASSLDSLDEQFF.

This rearrangement joins TRBV7-8 to TRBJ1-5; possible D gene TRBD1, 6 bases. CDR1 and CDR2 (germline): SGHVS, FQNEAQ. V was cut by 1 base and J by 7 bases, with 14 bases left in between. The CDR3 sequence is 15 residues long. As DNA, the CDR3 is TGTGCCAGCAGCTTAGGGCCCCACAGGGTACAGCCCCAGCATTTT. Translation: CASSLGPHRVQPQHF.

The chain joins TRBV6-5 to TRBJ2-7, with D perhaps matching TRBD2 (6 bases). Trimming took 7 bases from V and 7 from J, leaving 11 bases between them. The germline gives CDR1 MNHEY, CDR2 SVGAGI. The CDR3 is 11 residues long. The CDR3 here is CASTMGGEQYF. In DNA, the CDR3 is TGTGCCAGCACCATGGGGGGAGAGCAGTACTTC.

The genes are TRBV7-3 and TRBJ2-1, with D perhaps TRBD2 (7 bases). V dropped 7 bases and J dropped 9 bases, with 16 bases sitting between them. Per germline, CDR1 SGHTA and CDR2 FQGTGA. There are 13 residues in the CDR3. CDR3 in amino acids: CASTLGGGSEQFF. The DNA for the CDR3 is TGTGCCAGCACCCTAGGGGGGGGCAGTGAGCAGTTCTTC.

The count of this clone is one. The chain has TRBV6-6 and TRBJ2-7; D is unresolved. Trimming pared 6 bases from V and 0 bases from J, leaving 12 bases between. CDR3 length equals 14 residues. Germline loops: CDR1 MNHNY, CDR2 SVGAGI (reference sequence). The CDR3 sequence: CASSLLRDSYEQYF. CDR3 nucleotides: TGTGCCAGCAGCTTGCTACGCGACTCCTACGAGCAGTACTTC.

The chain has TRBV5-4 and TRBJ1-2; 8 bases are a match to TRBD1. V shed 3 bases and J 8 bases; nucleotides not matched to a gene: 6. The CDR3 is 13 residues long. Germline CDR1 and CDR2: SGHNT and YYREEE (reference sequence). The CDR3 sequence is CASSSPGGDGYTF. CDR3 DNA sequence: TGTGCCAGCAGCTCCCCAGGGGGCGACGGCTACACCTTC.

This clone was picked up one time. V usage is TRBV16 and J usage is TRBJ2-5, with a possible D match to TRBD1 (5 bases). The length of the CDR3 is 15 residues. V was shortened by 0 bases and J by 5 bases, with 13 bases between the two germline ends. Germline lookup yields CDR1 KGHSY and CDR2 FQNENV. CDR3 DNA: TGTGCCAGCAGCCAATCAAGGGGTTTTCAGGAGACCCAGTACTTC. Protein sequence: CASSQSRGFQETQYF.

This clone has only a few counts. The chain joins TRBV13 to TRBJ1-1, with D perhaps TRBD1 (5 bases). This CDR3 is built from 13 residues. V lost 4 bases, J lost 1 base, and 7 bases lay in between. Germline-derived CDR1 and CDR2 are PRHDT and FYEKMQ (reference sequence). The chain's CDR3 is CASSYTGNTEAFF. DNA of the CDR3: TGTGCCAGCAGCTATACAGGGAACACTGAAGCTTTCTTT. Variable domain in full (rest from reference TRBV13 and TRBJ1-1): AAGVIQSPRHLIKEKRETATLKCYPIPRHDTVYWYQQGPGQDPQFLISFYEKMQSDKGSIPDRFSAQQFSDYHSELNMSSLELGDSALYFCASSYTGNTEAFFGQGTRLTVV.